The T cell receptor beta chain under discussion was sequenced for a study of T cells after yellow fever vaccination. At the level of the study: Low-cell-number fractions underwent preparation using SMART-Seq v4 Ultra Low Input.

CDR1 is SGHTA and CDR2 is FQGNSA in the germline V gene. The CDR3 spans 13 residues. V gave up 5 bases and J gave up 5 bases, with 12 bases separating them. Findings and limits, study-wide: Boosting was followed by the reappearance of most primary-vaccination clones (roughly 95% CD4, 70% to 90% CD8).

The 5'RACE template-switching step produced TCR cDNA and added a universal primer site and UMIs. In TCRdb, the 5' RACE reads were re-called with MiXCR into one record per CDR3 protein. There are some 260,000 distinct CDR3 sequences in the sample; around 4.9% occur only once, and approximately 3.5% lies in the top ten. As concerns this clonotype: What it binds is unknown.

The sequencing here drew on CD4+ T cells sorted from PBMCs, taken on the day of the yellow fever booster vaccination. This receptor was obtained from a man aged 18-30 years who received the YFV17D yellow fever vaccine. The chain links TRBV7-2 to TRBJ2-5; weak D call: TRBD2 (5 bases). CDR3 sequence (DNA): TGTGCCAGCAGCCCCCAAAGCGGCGAGACCCAGTACTTC. It yields the protein CASSPQSGETQYF.